The 15 T cell receptor beta chains listed next were all sequenced from one sample in a study of cytomegalovirus exposure and HLA in healthy donors. The PCR employed 60 Vbeta primers together with 13 Jbeta primers. Method: immunoSEQ multiplex PCR; TCRdb's copy keeps in-frame clones and lacks some. The repertoire holds about 130,000 clones, with around 75% as singletons. The source material was PBMCs. The source of these receptors is a man between 60 and 75 years old in good health and CMV-seropositive.

V and J are TRBV11-3 and TRBJ1-1, with 9 bases aligning to TRBD1. Trimming cost V 5 bases and J 11 bases; bases outside gene matches: 9. Germline loops: CDR1 SGHNT, CDR2 YENEEA. The CDR3 spans 13 residues. The CDR3 reads CASSQGTGSGAFF. DNA of the CDR3: TGTGCCAGCAGCCAGGGGACAGGGAGCGGGGCTTTCTTT.

The J gene is TRBJ2-7, the V gene TRBV5-1, with 11 bases aligning to TRBD1. V shed 5 bases, J shed 3 bases, and the junction held 7 bases outside the gene matches. CDR3 length equals 15 residues. Germline loops: CDR1 SGHRS, CDR2 YFSETQ. The DNA for the CDR3 is TGCGCCAGCAGGCCAGGACAGGGGGCTGGCTACGAGCAGTACTTC. It yields the protein CASRPGQGAGYEQYF.

CDR3 sequence: CASSLGGGGTVSEQYF. CDR3 in DNA: TGTGCCAGCAGCTTAGGCGGGGGGGGGACAGTCTCCGAGCAGTACTTC. The rearrangement joins TRBV13 to TRBJ2-7; TRBD2 might be the D (8 bases). V was cut by 0 bases and J by 6 bases, with 18 bases left in between. There are 16 residues in the CDR3. Germline-derived CDR1 and CDR2 are PRHDT and FYEKMQ (reference sequence).

The chain couples TRBV10-3 to TRBJ1-1; the D gene is possibly TRBD1 (6 bases). Germline CDR1 and CDR2: ENHRY and SYGVKD. This CDR3 spans 14 amino acids. Trimming removed 10 bases at V and 1 base at J, with 16 bases between. CDR3 nucleotide sequence: TGTGCCAGCAATGATCGGACAGAGAACACTGAAGCTTTCTTT. This codes for CASNDRTENTEAFF.

This clone was counted once. The CDR3 DNA reads TGTGCCAGCAGCCCCGGGACAGGGATCCACGAGCAGTACTTC. Residues: CASSPGTGIHEQYF. The chain carries TRBV6-1 and TRBJ2-7, with TRBD1 matching over 9 bases. V lost 6 bases to trimming and J lost 5 bases; unmatched junction nucleotides: 8. CDR1 and CDR2 (germline): MNHNS, SASEGT. This CDR3 has 14 amino acids.

V and J are TRBV25-1 and TRBJ1-3; no clear D. Per the germline V gene, CDR1 is MGHDK and CDR2 is SYGVNS. The CDR3 totals 14 residues. Trimming left V 4 bases short and J 3 bases short, with 10 bases between. CDR3 nucleotide sequence: TGTGCCAGCAGTGGGTCTGGTAGTGGAAACACCATATATTTT. It yields the protein CASSGSGSGNTIYF.

This chain joins TRBV5-6 and TRBJ2-1, with a possible D match to TRBD1 (6 bases). The CDR3 is made up of 14 amino acids. Deletions cut 6 bases from V and 2 bases from J, with 12 bases between. The germline V gene has CDR1 SGHDT and CDR2 YYEEEE. The CDR3 loop is CASITQGPYNEQFF. For the CDR3, the DNA is TGTGCCAGCATCACACAGGGCCCCTACAATGAGCAGTTCTTC.

The chain joins TRBV5-1 to TRBJ1-3, with a tentative D call TRBD1 (5 bases). The CDR3 sequence is 15 residues long. The V end lost 4 bases, the J end lost 0 bases, and 11 bases lay between the germline ends. Germline V gives CDR1 SGHRS, CDR2 YFSETQ. The CDR3 coding sequence is TGCGCCAGCAGCGCGGCAGGGTACTCTGGAAACACCATATATTTT. Translating it yields CASSAAGYSGNTIYF.

The J gene is TRBJ2-5, the V gene TRBV6-1, with 7 bases that match TRBD1. Per the germline V gene, CDR1 is MNHNS and CDR2 is SASEGT. This CDR3 contains 14 residues. J was trimmed by 5 bases and V by 4 bases; bases with no gene match: 7. The chain's CDR3 is CASSAQGRAETQYF. In nucleotides, the CDR3 is TGTGCCAGCAGTGCACAGGGGCGGGCCGAGACCCAGTACTTC.

The sample holds one count of this clone. This chain uses TRBV11-2 with TRBJ2-2; no reliable D call. The CDR3 runs 13 residues. V gave up 5 bases and J gave up 4 bases, with 8 bases separating them. CDR1 SGHAT and CDR2 FQNNGV come from the germline V gene. CDR3 sequence (DNA): TGTGCCAGCAGCGAGGCGCTCACCGGGGAGCTGTTTTTT. Encoded protein: CASSEALTGELFF.

CDR3 protein: CASTPRLRGGYEQYF. CDR3 in DNA: TGTGCCAGCACCCCCCGGCTTAGGGGGGGCTACGAGCAGTACTTC. This chain uses TRBV5-6 with TRBJ2-7, with a possible D match to TRBD2 (7 bases). Germline V gives CDR1 SGHDT, CDR2 YYEEEE. V lost 6 bases and J lost 3, with 19 bases in between. The CDR3 covers 15 residues.

The V call is TRBV6-1, the J call TRBJ2-1; 9 bases match TRBD2. There are 14 residues in the CDR3. Unmatched junction bases numbered 1, after V lost 3 bases and J lost 4 bases. Germline V gives CDR1 MNHNS, CDR2 SASEGT. CDR3 in amino acids: CASSEAGGYNEQFF. CDR3 in DNA: TGTGCCAGCAGTGAGGCGGGGGGGTACAATGAGCAGTTCTTC.

V usage is TRBV4-1 and J usage is TRBJ2-2; D remains ambiguous. CDR1 and CDR2 from the germline V gene are MGHRA and YSYEKL. Trimming cost V 7 bases and J 3 bases, with 6 bases left between them. The CDR3 covers 12 residues. CDR3 in amino acids: CASTGYTGELFF. The CDR3 region has the DNA TGCGCCAGCACAGGTTACACCGGGGAGCTGTTTTTT.

V usage is TRBV7-8 and J usage is TRBJ2-2; the match to TRBD2 covers 10 bases. The junction had 6 bases not matched to a gene; V was cut back by 6 bases and J by 2 bases. CDR1 and CDR2 (germline): SGHVS, FQNEAQ. This CDR3 contains 16 residues. The CDR3 spells CASRSLAGANTGELFF. The CDR3 DNA sequence: TGTGCCAGCAGATCCCTAGCGGGGGCAAACACCGGGGAGCTGTTTTTT.

This clone has a handful of counts. The chain carries TRBV5-6 and TRBJ1-2; D is possibly TRBD1 (6 bases). Germline CDR1 and CDR2: SGHDT and YYEEEE. With 5 bases removed from V and 7 bases from J, the gap between germline ends came to 18 bases. CDR3 length: 14 amino acids. As DNA, the CDR3 is TGTGCCAGCAGGCGGCGCCTCCAGGGGCTTGGCTACACCTTC. It specifies CASRRRLQGLGYTF.